The 25 T cell receptor beta chains below come from one sample, sequenced in a study of human T cells and chemical hapten exposure (dated by TCRdb to the early 2020s). The sample's time point, from its label and the paper: pre-sensitization, week 0. Read against the paper, the sample's treatment or condition label means: therapeutic diphenylcyclopropenone sensitization with weekly scalp DPC. The library was made by RACE. Sequencing instrument: NextSeq 500. TCRdb trimmed public reads at Q25 via fastp, called clones via MiXCR and kept in-frame beta chains. Identical CDR3 proteins give one entry, which carries the most common genes and DNA. The sample table contains about 98,000 distinct CDR3 sequences; only one count was recorded for 10% to 11% of them. Approximately 3.1% of the sample lies in the top ten. Sample: whole blood, taken in connection with sensitization to the hapten diphenylcyclopropenone (DPC). The receptors come from a woman aged 60-75 years with alopecia areata. Some clones in this sample may be carry-over from other donors' samples.

This clonotype appeared many times. This chain links TRBV20-1 with TRBJ2-7, with D unclear. The CDR3 has 13 residues. Trimming took 0 bases from V and 0 from J, leaving 6 bases between them. Germline CDR1 DFQATT, CDR2 SNEGSKA (reference sequence). The CDR3 DNA reads TGCAGTGCTAGAGATGGGGTCTCCTACGAGCAGTACTTC. Protein: CSARDGVSYEQYF.

The chain couples TRBV6-5 to TRBJ1-5, with 8 nucleotides matching TRBD1. Germline V lookup: CDR1 MNHEY, CDR2 SVGAGI. The CDR3 runs 15 residues. V gave up 0 bases and J gave up 5 bases; unmatched junction bases: 3. The CDR3 protein is CASSYSGTGDQPQHF. The CDR3, as DNA: TGTGCCAGCAGTTACTCGGGGACAGGTGATCAGCCCCAGCATTTT.

This clonotype appeared many times. The V and J genes are TRBV6-6 and TRBJ2-1; D tentatively reads TRBD1 or TRBD2 (6 bases each). This CDR3 spans 15 amino acids. Trimming removed 6 bases from V and 7 bases from J, with 19 bases in between. Per the germline V gene, CDR1 is MNHNY and CDR2 is SVGAGI (reference sequence). CDR3 in amino acids: CASRRGLADWNEQFF. DNA for the CDR3: TGTGCCAGCAGACGGGGGCTGGCGGATTGGAATGAGCAGTTCTTC.

This clonotype was observed a handful of times. The chain joins TRBV18 to TRBJ1-1; D is unclear. Germline loops: CDR1 KGHSH, CDR2 LQKENI. Trimming removed 5 bases at V and 1 base at J, with 8 bases between. CDR3 length: 13 amino acids. CDR3 region: CASSSSENTEAFF. Written as DNA, the CDR3 is TGTGCCAGCTCATCATCGGAGAACACTGAAGCTTTCTTT.

This clonotype has just a few counts. The chain employs TRBV29-1 and TRBJ1-1; 11 nucleotides align to TRBD1. This CDR3 comprises 12 residues. Germline CDR1 reads SQVTM; CDR2 reads ANQGSEA. Losses at the gene ends were 7 bases for V and 7 bases for J; bases not matched to a gene: 5. The CDR3 here is CSADRGPGEAFF. The CDR3 DNA reads TGCAGCGCGGACAGGGGGCCGGGTGAAGCTTTCTTT. Looking up the rest from reference TRBV29-1 and TRBJ1-1 gives the full variable domain: SAVISQKPSRDICQRGTSLTIQCQVDSQVTMMFWYRQQPGQSLTLIATANQGSEATYESGFVIDKFPISRPNLTFSTLTVSNMSPEDSSIYLCSADRGPGEAFFGQGTRLTVV.

This clonotype showed up just a few times. V is TRBV7-6 and J is TRBJ2-3; 7 nucleotides match TRBD2. Trimming cost V 5 bases and J 1 base; bases outside gene matches: 9. This CDR3 is 16 amino acids long. Looked up from germline, CDR1 is SGHVS and CDR2 is FNYEAQ. This CDR3 is CASSHTPSGGTDTQYF. The CDR3 bases are TGTGCCAGCAGCCACACACCCAGCGGGGGCACAGATACGCAGTATTTT.

This clonotype showed up just a few times. The chain uses TRBV12-3 or TRBV12-4 and TRBJ1-1, with D perhaps TRBD1 (6 bases). Trimming removed 5 bases at V and 6 bases at J, with 16 bases between. This CDR3 comprises 14 residues. CDR3 sequence reads: CASSLQGGAAEAFF. Here the CDR3 DNA reads TGTGCCAGCAGTCTACAGGGCGGTGCAGCTGAAGCTTTCTTT.

This clonotype was seen ten or more times. V gene TRBV28 combines with J gene TRBJ1-6; D unresolved. This CDR3 has 13 amino acids. Germline CDR1 MDHEN, CDR2 SYDVKM. The germline V and J ends were trimmed by 6 bases and 10 bases, with 13 bases remaining between them. CDR3 amino acids: CASSSLSLSPLHF. The CDR3 region has the DNA TGTGCCAGCAGCTCCCTGTCTTTGTCACCCCTCCACTTT.

J is TRBJ2-7 and V is TRBV9; TRBD2 might be the D (5 bases). The CDR3 totals 14 residues. Germline values: CDR1 SGDLS, CDR2 YYNGEE. Trimming stripped 4 bases from V and 4 bases from J, with 15 bases between. Here the CDR3 DNA reads TGTGCCAGCAGCCCCCCCCGGACTGCGTACGAGCAGTACTTC. It yields the protein CASSPPRTAYEQYF.

A word on this clonotype: This may stem from a read error, because a much larger clone lies one nucleotide away. The chain is built from TRBV7-2 and TRBJ2-7; either TRBD1 or TRBD2 may supply D (5 bases each). CDR3 length equals 16 residues. CDR1 is SGHTA and CDR2 is FQGNSA in the germline V gene. Trimming removed 5 bases from V and 9 bases from J, with 26 bases in between. The CDR3 sequence is CASSPLAQGNWDGQYF. DNA of the CDR3: TGTGCCAGCAGCCCCCTCGCGCAGGGAAATTGGGACGGGCAGTACTTC.

The J gene is TRBJ1-1, the V gene TRBV29-1, with D unclear. The CDR3 is 10 amino acids. Germline CDR1 is SQVTM and CDR2 is ANQGSEA. V lost 8 bases and J lost 3, with 7 bases in between. CDR3 DNA sequence: TGCAGCACGGTGGACACTGAAGCTTTCTTT. This codes for CSTVDTEAFF.

The rearrangement joins TRBV7-3 to TRBJ2-2, with 12 bases identical to TRBD1. The CDR3 is made up of 16 amino acids. Per germline, CDR1 SGHTA and CDR2 FQGTGA. V lost 5 bases and J lost 6; bases outside the gene matches: 7. The CDR3 loop reads CASSPTGTGGPGELFF. Here the CDR3 DNA reads TGTGCCAGCAGCCCGACCGGGACAGGGGGCCCCGGGGAGCTGTTTTTT.

This clonotype came up many times. The chain uses TRBV7-9 and TRBJ1-3; TRBD1 might be the D (6 bases). The germline V gene has CDR1 SEHNR and CDR2 FQNEAQ (reference sequence). The germline V and J ends were trimmed by 10 bases and 0 bases, with 10 bases remaining between them. CDR3 length equals 13 residues. CDR3 nucleotides: TGTGCCATTACAGGGCCCTCTGGAAACACCATATATTTT. Amino acid sequence: CAITGPSGNTIYF.

This clonotype was picked up a small number of times. The chain recombines TRBV6-5 with TRBJ1-2; the D gene is possibly TRBD1 (5 bases). The germline V gene encodes CDR1 MNHEY and CDR2 SVGAGI. V lost 5 bases to trimming and J lost 4 bases, with 11 bases between them. The CDR3 has 13 amino acids. The CDR3 nucleotides are TGTGCCAGCAGTACTCAGGGTAGCTATGGCTACACCTTC. This sequence encodes CASSTQGSYGYTF.

This clonotype was recorded many times. This chain joins TRBV12-3 or TRBV12-4 and TRBJ2-2; D unresolved. The CDR3 is made up of 16 amino acids. With 3 bases removed from V and 1 base from J, the gap between germline ends came to 12 bases. Here the CDR3 DNA reads TGTGCCAGCAGTTTCGAGTACAGACGGAACACCGGGGAGCTGTTTTTT. Residues: CASSFEYRRNTGELFF.

This chain connects TRBV5-1 to TRBJ2-3; D gene uncertain. The CDR3 contains 13 residues. Trimming took 6 bases from V and 1 from J, leaving 9 bases between them. Germline values: CDR1 SGHRS, CDR2 YFSETQ. The CDR3 DNA is TGCGCCAGCAAACCTCTGGGCACAGATACGCAGTATTTT. It yields the protein CASKPLGTDTQYF.

In its sample, this clonotype was seen a few times. The rearrangement links TRBV7-6 to TRBJ2-2; D is possibly TRBD1 or TRBD2 (5 bases each). Germline lookup yields CDR1 SGHVS and CDR2 FNYEAQ. Trimming removed 5 bases from V and 0 bases from J, with 13 bases in between. This CDR3 spans 16 amino acids. This chain's CDR3 is CASSPGAQPNTGELFF. The CDR3 nucleotides read TGTGCCAGCAGCCCCGGGGCCCAACCGAACACCGGGGAGCTGTTTTTT.

In its sample, this clonotype was seen a few times. The chain uses TRBV4-1 and TRBJ2-3; TRBD2 might be the D (6 bases). V was cut by 4 bases and J by 2 bases, with 16 bases left in between. Germline CDR1 MGHRA, CDR2 YSYEKL. CDR3 length: 16 amino acids. CDR3 sequence (DNA): TGCGCCAGCAGCCTTGGGACTGCGGGACTCACAGATACGCAGTATTTT. This gives the protein CASSLGTAGLTDTQYF.

This clonotype was detected a few times. This chain connects TRBV19 to TRBJ2-3; no firm D call. Germline CDR1 LNHDA, CDR2 SQIVND (reference sequence). The CDR3 runs to 12 residues. The V gene lost 3 bases and the J gene lost 2 bases, with 3 bases spanning the gap. The chain's CDR3 is CASSMFTDTQYF. CDR3 nucleotide sequence: TGTGCCAGTAGTATGTTCACAGATACGCAGTATTTT.

A remark on this clonotype: This may be a read error, as it is one base from a much larger clone. The V call is TRBV9, the J call TRBJ1-2; tentatively, D is TRBD1 (6 bases). Trimming took off 0 bases at V and 4 bases at J, with 13 bases between the two ends. The CDR3 extends over 15 amino acids. CDR1 and CDR2 (germline): SGDLS, YYNGEE. The CDR3 loop reads CASSVGGHTIYGYTF. The CDR3 nucleotides read TGTGCCAGCAGCGTAGGGGGACATACGATCTATGGCTACACCTTC.

V is TRBV4-1 and J is TRBJ2-1, with 8 bases aligning to TRBD2. After removal of 1 base from V and 0 bases from J, the junction contained 2 bases not matched to a gene. The V gene's germline CDR1 is MGHRA and CDR2 YSYEKL. The CDR3 runs to 16 residues. This CDR3 is CASSQGRGVSYNEQFF. DNA of the CDR3: TGCGCCAGCAGCCAAGGGCGGGGGGTCTCCTACAATGAGCAGTTCTTC.

The sample holds a few counts of this clonotype. The chain carries TRBV3-1 and TRBJ1-1; 8 positions agree with TRBD1. Germline CDR1 LGHDT, CDR2 YNNKEL (reference sequence). The CDR3 totals 13 residues. J lost 1 base, V lost 11 bases, and 6 bases had no gene match. CDR3 sequence (DNA): TGTGCCGTAGACAGGGGAGGGAACACTGAAGCTTTCTTT. Protein: CAVDRGGNTEAFF.

The chain is built from TRBV28 and TRBJ2-3; D is ambiguous. This CDR3 region has 15 residues. V was clipped by 6 bases and J by 1 base, with 14 bases between them. Germline CDR1 reads MDHEN; CDR2 reads SYDVKM. Here the CDR3 DNA reads TGTGCCAGCAGCCCTCTAGTTGGAGGCACAGATACGCAGTATTTT. Its translation: CASSPLVGGTDTQYF.

The chain uses TRBV18 and TRBJ1-1; 10 bases agree with TRBD1. Germline values: CDR1 KGHSH, CDR2 LQKENI. This CDR3 comprises 18 residues. With V trimmed by 3 bases and J by 1 base, 11 bases remained unmatched. CDR3 sequence (DNA): TGTGCCAGCTCACCGCGACAGGGGGCAACCTCTGGGAACACTGAAGCTTTCTTT. Amino acids: CASSPRQGATSGNTEAFF.

The chain couples TRBV27 to TRBJ2-7; D not resolved. The germline V gene has CDR1 MNHEY and CDR2 SMNVEV (reference sequence). Between the trimmed V and J ends, which lost 6 bases and 0 bases, there was a span of 9 bases. The CDR3 is made up of 13 amino acids. The CDR3 nucleotides read TGTGCCAGCAGCGCCGGGTCCTCCTACGAGCAGTACTTC. Translated, it gives CASSAGSSYEQYF.